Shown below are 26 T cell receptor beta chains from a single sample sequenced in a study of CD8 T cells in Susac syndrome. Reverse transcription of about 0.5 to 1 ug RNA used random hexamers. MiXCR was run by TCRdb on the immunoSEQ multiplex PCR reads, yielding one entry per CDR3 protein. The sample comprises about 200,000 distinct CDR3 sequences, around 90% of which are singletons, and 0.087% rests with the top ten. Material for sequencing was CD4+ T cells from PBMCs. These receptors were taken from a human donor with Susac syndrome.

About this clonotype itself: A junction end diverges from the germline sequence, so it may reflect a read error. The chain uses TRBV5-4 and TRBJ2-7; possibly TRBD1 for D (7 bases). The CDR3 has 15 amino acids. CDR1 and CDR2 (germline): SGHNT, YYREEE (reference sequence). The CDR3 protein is CASRTGAPGGGEQHF. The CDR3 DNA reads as TGTGCCAGCAGGACGGGAGCCCCAGGAGGGGGCGAGCAGCACTTC.

The CDR3 sequence is CASSVGKMIPGANVLTF. In nucleotides, the CDR3 is TGTGCCAGCAGCGTAGGAAAGATGATACCTGGGGCCAACGTCCTGACTTTC. The gene calls are TRBV9 and TRBJ2-6; D not certain. The CDR3 is 17 amino acids. The germline V gene encodes CDR1 SGDLS and CDR2 YYNGEE. Trimming shortened V by 0 bases and J by 2 bases, and 12 bases separated the two germline ends.

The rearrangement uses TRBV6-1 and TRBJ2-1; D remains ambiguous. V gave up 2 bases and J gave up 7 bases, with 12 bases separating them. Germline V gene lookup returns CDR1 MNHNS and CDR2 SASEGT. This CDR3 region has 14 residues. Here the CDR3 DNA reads TGTGCCAGCAGTGAATGGGGTACGAGAAATGAGCAGTTCTTC. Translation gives CASSEWGTRNEQFF.

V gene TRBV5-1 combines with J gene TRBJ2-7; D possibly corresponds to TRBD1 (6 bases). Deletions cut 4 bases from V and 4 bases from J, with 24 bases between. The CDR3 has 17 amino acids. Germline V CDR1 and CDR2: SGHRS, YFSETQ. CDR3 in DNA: TGCGCCAGCAGCCCACGAAAGGGACACCGCGAAATATACGAGCAGTACTTC. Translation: CASSPRKGHREIYEQYF.

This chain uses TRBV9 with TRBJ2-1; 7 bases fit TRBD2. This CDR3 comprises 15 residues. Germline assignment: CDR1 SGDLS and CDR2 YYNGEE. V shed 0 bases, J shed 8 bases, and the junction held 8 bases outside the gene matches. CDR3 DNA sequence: TGTGCCAGCAGCGTAGCGGCTAGCGGTCAGGATGAGCAGTTCTTC. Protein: CASSVAASGQDEQFF.

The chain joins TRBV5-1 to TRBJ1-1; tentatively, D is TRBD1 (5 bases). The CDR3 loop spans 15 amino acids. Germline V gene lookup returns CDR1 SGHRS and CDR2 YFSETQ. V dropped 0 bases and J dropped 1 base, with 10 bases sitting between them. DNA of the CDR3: TGCGCCAGCAGCTTGGCGGGCGGGGCGAACACTGAAGCTTTCTTT. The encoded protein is CASSLAGGANTEAFF. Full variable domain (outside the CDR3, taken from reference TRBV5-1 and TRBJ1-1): KAGVTQTPRYLIKTRGQQVTLSCSPISGHRSVSWYQQTPGQGLQFLFEYFSETQRNKGNFPGRFSGRQFSNSRSEMNVSTLELGDSALYLCASSLAGGANTEAFFGQGTRLTVV.

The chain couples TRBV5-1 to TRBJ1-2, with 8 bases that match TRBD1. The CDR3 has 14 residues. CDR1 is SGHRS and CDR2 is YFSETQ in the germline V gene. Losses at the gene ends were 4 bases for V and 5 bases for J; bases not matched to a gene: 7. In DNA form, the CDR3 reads TGCGCCAGCAGCATGACAGGGGAGGCGTATGGCTACACCTTC. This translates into CASSMTGEAYGYTF.

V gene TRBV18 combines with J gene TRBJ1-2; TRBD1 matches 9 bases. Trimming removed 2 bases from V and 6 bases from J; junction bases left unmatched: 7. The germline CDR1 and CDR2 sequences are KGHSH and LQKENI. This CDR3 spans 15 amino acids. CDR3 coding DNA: TGTGCCAGCTCACCAGCACAGGGGGCGACTGATGGCTACACCTTC. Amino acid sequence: CASSPAQGATDGYTF. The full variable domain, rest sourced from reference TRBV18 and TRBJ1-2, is NAGVMQNPRHLVRRRGQEARLRCSPMKGHSHVYWYRQLPEEGLKFMVYLQKENIIDESGMPKERFSAEFPKEGPSILRIQQVVRGDSAAYFCASSPAQGATDGYTFGSGTRLTVV.

CDR3 in DNA: TGTGCCAGCAGTTACTCCTCGGGGGAAGAGACCCAGTACTTC. Translating gives CASSYSSGEETQYF. The chain has TRBV6-5 and TRBJ2-5, with a weak D call TRBD2 (6 bases). The CDR3 runs to 14 residues. CDR1 MNHEY and CDR2 SVGAGI come from the germline V gene. V was shortened by 0 bases and J by 3 bases, with 8 bases between the two germline ends.

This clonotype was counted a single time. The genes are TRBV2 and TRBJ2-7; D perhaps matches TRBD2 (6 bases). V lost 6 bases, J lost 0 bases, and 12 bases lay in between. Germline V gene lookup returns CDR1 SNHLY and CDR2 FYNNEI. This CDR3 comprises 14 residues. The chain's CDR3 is CASRKRVDSYEQYF. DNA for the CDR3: TGTGCCAGCAGAAAGCGGGTGGACTCCTACGAGCAGTACTTC.

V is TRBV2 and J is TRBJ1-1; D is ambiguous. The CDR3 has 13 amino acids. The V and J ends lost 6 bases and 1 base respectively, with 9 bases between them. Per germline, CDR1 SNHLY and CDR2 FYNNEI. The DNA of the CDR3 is TGTGCCAGCAGGAAAGAACGGAACACTGAAGCTTTCTTT. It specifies CASRKERNTEAFF. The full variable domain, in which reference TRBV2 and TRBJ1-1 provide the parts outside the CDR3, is EPEVTQTPSHQVTQMGQEVILRCVPISNHLYFYWYRQILGQKVEFLVSFYNNEISEKSEIFDDQFSVERPDGSNFTLKIRSTKLEDSAMYFCASRKERNTEAFFGQGTRLTVV.

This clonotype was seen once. The CDR3 DNA is TGTGCCAGCAGCTTGGCGGGGGCGACGGACTCCTACGAGCAGTACTTC. This encodes CASSLAGATDSYEQYF. The rearrangement uses TRBV5-6 and TRBJ2-7; D assignment may be TRBD1 or TRBD2 (6 bases each). The CDR3 extends over 16 amino acids. V was trimmed by 0 bases and J by 0 bases, leaving 13 bases between them. Germline V gene sequence: CDR1 SGHDT, CDR2 YYEEEE. Based on the CDR3 plus reference TRBV5-6 and TRBJ2-7, the full variable domain is DAGVTQSPTHLIKTRGQQVTLRCSPKSGHDTVSWYQQALGQGPQFIFQYYEEEERQRGNFPDRFSGHQFPNYSSELNVNALLLGDSALYLCASSLAGATDSYEQYFGPGTRLTVT.

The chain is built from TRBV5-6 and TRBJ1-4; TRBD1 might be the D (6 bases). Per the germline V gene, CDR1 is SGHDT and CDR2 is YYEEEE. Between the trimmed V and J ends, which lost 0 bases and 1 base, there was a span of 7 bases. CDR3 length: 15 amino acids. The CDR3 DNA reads TGTGCCAGCAGCTTGGAAGGGGGAACTAATGAAAAACTGTTTTTT. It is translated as CASSLEGGTNEKLFF.

The CDR3 spells CAIRQGSGSNQPQHF. The CDR3 nucleotides read TGTGCCATCCGACAGGGATCGGGTAGCAATCAGCCCCAGCATTTT. The rearrangement links TRBV28 to TRBJ1-5; 7 bases are a match to TRBD1. V lost 10 bases and J lost 0; bases outside the gene matches: 9. The CDR3 extends over 15 amino acids. Germline V gene lookup returns CDR1 MDHEN and CDR2 SYDVKM.

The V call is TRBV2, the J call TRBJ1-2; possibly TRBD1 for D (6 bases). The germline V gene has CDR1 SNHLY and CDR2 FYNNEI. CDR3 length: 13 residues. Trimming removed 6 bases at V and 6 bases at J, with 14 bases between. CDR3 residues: CASRKGESDGYTF. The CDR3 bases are TGTGCCAGCAGAAAGGGGGAAAGCGATGGCTACACCTTC.

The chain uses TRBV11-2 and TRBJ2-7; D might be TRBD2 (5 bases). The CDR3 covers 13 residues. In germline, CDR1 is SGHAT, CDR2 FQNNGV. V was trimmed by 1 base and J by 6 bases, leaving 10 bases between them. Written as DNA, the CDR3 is TGTGCCAGCAGCTTAGTCGCCGGGATCGAGCAGTACTTC. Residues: CASSLVAGIEQYF.

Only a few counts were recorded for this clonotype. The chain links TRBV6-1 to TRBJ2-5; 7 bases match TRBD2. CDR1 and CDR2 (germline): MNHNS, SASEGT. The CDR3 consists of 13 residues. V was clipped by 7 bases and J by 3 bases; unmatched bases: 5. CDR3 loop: CASTPSGEETQYF. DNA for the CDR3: TGTGCCAGCACCCCCAGCGGGGAAGAGACCCAGTACTTC.

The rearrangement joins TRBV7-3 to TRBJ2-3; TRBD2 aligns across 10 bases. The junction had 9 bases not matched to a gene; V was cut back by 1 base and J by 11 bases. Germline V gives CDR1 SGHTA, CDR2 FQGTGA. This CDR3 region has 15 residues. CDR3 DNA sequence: TGTGCCAGCAGCTTAAGTAACCTAGCGGGGGCCCTGCAGTATTTT. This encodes CASSLSNLAGALQYF.

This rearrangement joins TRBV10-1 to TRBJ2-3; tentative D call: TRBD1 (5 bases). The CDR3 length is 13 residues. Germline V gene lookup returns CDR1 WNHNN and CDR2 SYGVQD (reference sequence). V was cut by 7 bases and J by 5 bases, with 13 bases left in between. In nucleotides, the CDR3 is TGCGCCAGCACCCCCAGGGCAGGAGATACGCAGTATTTT. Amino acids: CASTPRAGDTQYF.

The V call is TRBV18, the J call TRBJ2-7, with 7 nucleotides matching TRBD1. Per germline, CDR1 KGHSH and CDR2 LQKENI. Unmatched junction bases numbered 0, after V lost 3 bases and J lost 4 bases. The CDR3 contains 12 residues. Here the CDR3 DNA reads TGTGCCAGCTCACCGACAGGGTACGAGCAGTACTTC. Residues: CASSPTGYEQYF.

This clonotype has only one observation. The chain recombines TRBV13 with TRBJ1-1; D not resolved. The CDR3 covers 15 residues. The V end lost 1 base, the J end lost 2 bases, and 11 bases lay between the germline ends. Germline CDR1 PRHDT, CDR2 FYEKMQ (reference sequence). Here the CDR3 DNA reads TGTGCCAGCAGCTTAGAATACAGCCCAAACACTGAAGCTTTCTTT. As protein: CASSLEYSPNTEAFF.

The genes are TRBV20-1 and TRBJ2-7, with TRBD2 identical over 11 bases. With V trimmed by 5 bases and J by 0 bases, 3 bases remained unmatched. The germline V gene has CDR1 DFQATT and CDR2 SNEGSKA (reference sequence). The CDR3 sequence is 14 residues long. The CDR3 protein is CSASLAGASYEQYF. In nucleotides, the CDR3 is TGCAGTGCTTCACTAGCGGGAGCCTCCTACGAGCAGTACTTC.

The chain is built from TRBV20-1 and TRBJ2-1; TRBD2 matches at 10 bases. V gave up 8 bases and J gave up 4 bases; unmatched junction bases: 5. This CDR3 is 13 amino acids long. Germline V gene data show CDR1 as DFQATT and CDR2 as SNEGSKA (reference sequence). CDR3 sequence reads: CSKTSGFYNEQFF. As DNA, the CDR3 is TGCAGTAAGACTAGCGGGTTTTACAATGAGCAGTTCTTC.

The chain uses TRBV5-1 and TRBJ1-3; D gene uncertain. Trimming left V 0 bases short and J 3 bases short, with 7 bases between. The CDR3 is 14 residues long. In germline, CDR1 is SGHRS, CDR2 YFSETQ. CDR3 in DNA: TGCGCCAGCAGCTTGGAGGCAGTTGGAAACACCATATATTTT. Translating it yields CASSLEAVGNTIYF.

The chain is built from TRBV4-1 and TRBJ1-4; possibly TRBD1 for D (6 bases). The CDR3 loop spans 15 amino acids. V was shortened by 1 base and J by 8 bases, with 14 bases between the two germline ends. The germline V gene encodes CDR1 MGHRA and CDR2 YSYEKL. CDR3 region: CASSQGQGPREKLFF. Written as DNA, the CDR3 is TGCGCCAGCAGCCAAGGGCAGGGGCCACGGGAAAAACTGTTTTTT.

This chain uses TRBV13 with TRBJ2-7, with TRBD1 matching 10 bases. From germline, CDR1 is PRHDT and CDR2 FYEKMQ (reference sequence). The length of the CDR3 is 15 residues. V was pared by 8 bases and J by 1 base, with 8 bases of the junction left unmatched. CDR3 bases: TGTGCCAGCTCAGACCGGGACAGGGGATCCTACGAGCAGTACTTC. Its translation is CASSDRDRGSYEQYF. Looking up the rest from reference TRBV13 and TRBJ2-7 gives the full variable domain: AAGVIQSPRHLIKEKRETATLKCYPIPRHDTVYWYQQGPGQDPQFLISFYEKMQSDKGSIPDRFSAQQFSDYHSELNMSSLELGDSALYFCASSDRDRGSYEQYFGPGTRLTVT.